The rows below give T cell receptor beta chains drawn from one sample of a study of blood T cell repertoires in COVID-19. Repertoires were generated with immunoSEQ multiplex PCR, while TCRdb's copy carries only in-frame clones and drops some. This sample has around 33,000 clones, with around 80% found just once. Source material: peripheral blood. The source of these receptors is a man at least 80 years old with active or convalescent COVID-19. CDR3s include the opening cysteine and the closing phenylalanine or tryptophan. D genes are given only for firm matches. Clone size, where shown, is once, few, many, or a class for clones that have expanded.

CDR3nt,CDR3aa,j_gene,abundance,d_gene,v_gene
TGTGCCAGCAGCCAAGATCTGCGGGGCTACGAGCAGTACTTC,CASSQDLRGYEQYF,TRBJ2-7,.,.,TRBV3-1/TRBV3-2
TGTGCCATCAGTGAGTTTACAGGGGGAAGCACAGATACGCAGTATTTT,CAISEFTGGSTDTQYF,TRBJ2-3,.,TRBD1,TRBV10-3
TGCGCCAGCAGCTTGGCCACCAGCTCCTACGAGCAGTACTTC,CASSLATSSYEQYF,TRBJ2-7,once,.,TRBV5-1
TGTGCCAGCTCACCATCTAACAGGCAGAACACCGGGGAGCTGTTTTTT,CASSPSNRQNTGELFF,TRBJ2-2,.,.,TRBV18
TGTGCCAGCAGCGACCGGACAGGCTTCTTAGAGCAGTACTTC,CASSDRTGFLEQYF,TRBJ2-7,.,TRBD1,TRBV7-2
TGCGCCAGCAGCCCGCGGACTAGCGTCGGAGAGCAGTTCTTC,CASSPRTSVGEQFF,TRBJ2-1,.,TRBD2,TRBV5-1
TGTGCCAGCTCACACGGGAACAGCGATTCCACAGATACGCAGTATTTT,CASSHGNSDSTDTQYF,TRBJ2-3,.,.,TRBV18
TGTGCCAGCTGGGATAAGGGGCGTCAAGAGACCCAGTACTTC,CASWDKGRQETQYF,TRBJ2-5,.,.,TRBV3-1/TRBV3-2
TGTGCCAGTAGTATAGTATCCGAGGCCTCCTACGAGCAGTACTTC,CASSIVSEASYEQYF,TRBJ2-7,.,.,TRBV19
TGCGCCAGCAGCCCGGGGACAGCGAGGACCGGGGAGCTGTTTTTT,CASSPGTARTGELFF,TRBJ2-2,.,TRBD1,TRBV5-1
TGTGCCAGCAGCGCGTTTTATTCCCGACAGGCGACCTACGAGCAGTACTTC,CASSAFYSRQATYEQYF,TRBJ2-7,.,.,TRBV5-6
TGCGCCAGCAGCTTTACAGGGACTACTGGAAACACCATATATTTT,CASSFTGTTGNTIYF,TRBJ1-3,once,.,TRBV5-1
TGTGCCAGTACCCGGATCCTCCGGGTCAAAAACATTCAGTACTTC,CASTRILRVKNIQYF,TRBJ2-4,once,.,TRBV19
TGCGCCAGCAGCTGGGAGCTTGGTGCAACTAATGAAAAACTGTTTTTT,CASSWELGATNEKLFF,TRBJ1-4,.,.,TRBV5-1